These T cell receptor beta chains were read from a single sample in a study of OX40 agonist ivuxolimab in advanced cancers. Measured with immunoSEQ multiplex PCR; TCRdb has only the in-frame clones, and not every one. The sample holds 65,000 to 95,000 clones, around 92% seen once. Sequences were derived from CD4+ or CD8+ T cells sorted from blood, sampled in a trial of the OX40 agonist ivuxolimab. The receptors stem from an adult with an advanced solid tumor such as melanoma, head and neck, liver or kidney cancer. Both conserved end residues are part of each CDR3. Each record gives: V gene, clone size, D gene, J gene, CDR3 protein, CDR3 DNA. The D gene is left open where the match is weak. Only some rows state a clone size, as once, few, many or a class for expanded clones.

>TRBV7-9|.|.|TRBJ2-2
CASSLARPGTGELFF
TGTGCCAGCAGCTTAGCCCGCCCCGGGACCGGGGAGCTGTTTTTT
>TRBV5-6|.|TRBD1|TRBJ1-4
CASFQAGTEGHEKLFF
TGTGCCAGCTTTCAAGCCGGGACAGAGGGACATGAAAAACTGTTTTTT
>TRBV5-6|.|.|TRBJ2-2
CASSWGSGTGELFF
TGTGCCAGCAGCTGGGGATCGGGGACCGGGGAGCTGTTTTTT
>TRBV7-9|.|.|TRBJ2-7
CASSFQGDYEQYF
TGTGCCAGCAGCTTTCAGGGCGACTACGAGCAGTACTTC
>TRBV9|.|.|TRBJ2-2
CASSVVDRGTGELFF
TGTGCCAGCAGCGTAGTGGATAGGGGCACCGGGGAGCTGTTTTTT
>TRBV5-1|.|.|TRBJ1-2
CASSLDEGAYGYTF
TGCGCCAGCAGCTTGGATGAGGGCGCCTATGGCTACACCTTC
>TRBV27|.|.|TRBJ2-1
CASSSEGQRYNEQFF
TGTGCCAGCAGTTCGGAGGGACAGCGATACAATGAGCAGTTCTTC
>TRBV12-5|.|.|TRBJ2-7
CASGGLYEQYF
TGTGCTAGTGGGGGACTCTACGAGCAGTACTTC
>TRBV7-9|.|TRBD1|TRBJ1-2
CASSLVQGQPYGYTF
TGTGCCAGCAGCTTAGTTCAGGGACAGCCCTATGGCTACACCTTC
>TRBV6-6|once|TRBD1|TRBJ2-1
CASSYPGQDNEQFF
TGTGCCAGCAGTTACCCGGGACAGGACAATGAGCAGTTCTTC
>TRBV21-1|once|.|TRBJ1-2
CASRSCGWGYGYTF
TGTGCCAGCAGGTCTTGCGGGTGGGGCTATGGCTACACCTTC
>TRBV10-1|.|TRBD2|TRBJ2-1
CASSEKWGGYNEQFF
TGCGCCAGCAGTGAGAAGTGGGGGGGCTACAATGAGCAGTTCTTC
>TRBV5-6|.|TRBD2|TRBJ2-5
CASSLSSGGIQETQYF
TGTGCCAGCAGCCTCAGTAGCGGGGGAATTCAAGAGACCCAGTACTTC
>TRBV7-9|.|.|TRBJ1-2
CASTGGAIRHF
TGTGCCAGCACTGGGGGGGCCATCAGACACTTC
>TRBV10-3|once|TRBD1|TRBJ2-7
CAISEPRQGPMEQYF
TGTGCCATCAGTGAGCCAAGACAGGGGCCTATGGAGCAGTACTTC
>TRBV11-2|.|.|TRBJ1-1
CASSLSDTEAFF
TGTGCCAGCAGCTTATCCGACACTGAAGCTTTCTTT
>TRBV5-4|.|TRBD1|TRBJ1-2
CASSSDRAYGYTF
TGTGCCAGCAGTTCCGACAGGGCCTATGGCTACACCTTC
>TRBV2|.|TRBD1|TRBJ1-6
CASSEGTGSNSPLHF
TGTGCCAGCAGTGAAGGGACAGGGAGTAATTCACCCCTCCACTTT
>TRBV2|.|.|TRBJ2-7
CARWGSYEQYF
TGTGCCAGATGGGGATCCTACGAGCAGTACTTC
>TRBV4-2|medium-sized|.|TRBJ2-7
CASSQGGAPEQYF
TGTGCCAGCAGCCAAGGGGGGGCCCCCGAGCAGTACTTC
>TRBV19|.|TRBD2|TRBJ2-2
CASSIVGGDAGELFF
TGTGCCAGTAGTATAGTCGGGGGGGACGCCGGGGAGCTGTTTTTT
>TRBV13|.|.|TRBJ2-3
CASSPGGPSTDTQYF
TGTGCCAGCAGCCCCGGGGGGCCAAGCACAGATACGCAGTATTTT
>TRBV30|few|.|TRBJ1-1
CAWSVEGDGTEAFF
TGTGCCTGGAGTGTAGAGGGGGATGGCACTGAAGCTTTCTTT
>TRBV23-1|.|.|TRBJ1-3
CASSQSRWIGSGNTIYF
TGCGCCAGCAGTCAATCGAGGTGGATCGGCTCTGGAAACACCATATATTTT
>TRBV2|.|TRBD1|TRBJ2-2
CARTGDTGELFF
TGTGCCAGGACAGGGGACACCGGGGAGCTGTTTTTT
>TRBV5-5|.|TRBD2|TRBJ2-5
CASSHPLAGGPETQYF
TGTGCCAGCAGCCACCCACTAGCGGGGGGGCCTGAGACCCAGTACTTC
>TRBV7-9|.|.|TRBJ1-4
CASSLGVVATNEKLFF
TGTGCCAGCAGCTTAGGGGTAGTTGCAACTAATGAAAAACTGTTTTTT
>TRBV13|.|TRBD1|TRBJ2-5
CASSLGTGGRETQYF
TGTGCCAGCAGCTTAGGGACAGGGGGCAGAGAGACCCAGTACTTC
>TRBV5-1|.|.|TRBJ2-7
CASSLEGFSYEQYF
TGCGCCAGCAGCTTGGAGGGTTTCTCCTACGAGCAGTACTTC
>TRBV18|.|TRBD2|TRBJ2-7
CASSPPGLAGEFHEQYF
TGTGCCAGCTCACCACCGGGACTAGCGGGCGAGTTCCACGAGCAGTACTTC
>TRBV19|.|TRBD1|TRBJ2-1
CASSMGTGPYNEQFF
TGTGCCAGTAGTATGGGGACAGGGCCCTACAATGAGCAGTTCTTC
>TRBV9|few|TRBD2|TRBJ2-1
CASSPLRLAGFYHEQFF
TGTGCCAGCAGCCCCCTTAGACTAGCGGGGTTTTATCATGAGCAGTTCTTC
>TRBV18|.|.|TRBJ1-4
CASSPSPGTTTNEKLFF
TGTGCCAGCTCACCCTCGCCAGGGACCACAACTAATGAAAAACTGTTTTTT
>TRBV19|.|.|TRBJ2-7
CASTPNSGGSSYEQYF
TGTGCCAGTACTCCAAACAGTGGGGGTAGCTCCTACGAGCAGTACTTC
>TRBV5-1|.|TRBD2|TRBJ2-1
CASSPQVSGGGDENEQFF
TGCGCCAGCAGCCCCCAGGTCTCGGGCGGGGGGGACGAAAATGAGCAGTTCTTC
>TRBV5-6|.|TRBD1|TRBJ1-6
CASSALGTGTITLHF
TGTGCCAGCAGCGCCCTCGGGACAGGGACCATCACCCTCCACTTT
>TRBV13|.|.|TRBJ1-5
CASSAGTGPHQPQHF
TGTGCCAGCAGCGCAGGGACCGGGCCCCATCAGCCCCAGCATTTT
>TRBV27|.|TRBD1|TRBJ2-7
CASSFGTGIYEQYF
TGTGCCAGCAGTTTCGGGACAGGCATCTACGAGCAGTACTTC
>TRBV29-1|.|.|TRBJ1-5
CSVLQGTNQPQHF
TGCAGCGTTTTACAGGGCACCAATCAGCCCCAGCATTTT
>TRBV13|.|.|TRBJ1-1
CASSLGAGTITEAFF
TGTGCCAGCAGCTTAGGGGCAGGGACGATCACTGAAGCTTTCTTT
>TRBV7-9|.|.|TRBJ2-7
CASSHTTGLEQYF
TGTGCCAGCAGCCATACCACAGGGCTCGAGCAGTACTTC
>TRBV4-1|.|.|TRBJ2-7
CASSPRSGEAYEQYF
TGCGCCAGCAGCCCCCGTTCGGGGGAAGCCTACGAGCAGTACTTC
>TRBV15|.|TRBD1|TRBJ2-7
CATSPHRTGSYEQYF
TGTGCCACCAGCCCCCACAGGACAGGGTCTTACGAGCAGTACTTC
>TRBV10-3|.|.|TRBJ1-5
CAISDPDGTRRNQPQHF
TGTGCCATCAGTGACCCCGACGGAACCAGGCGCAATCAGCCCCAGCATTTT
>TRBV10-3|.|TRBD1|TRBJ2-7
CAISESRDRVTYEQYF
TGTGCCATCAGTGAGTCCCGGGACAGGGTTACCTACGAGCAGTACTTC
>TRBV6-5|.|.|TRBJ1-6
CASSYSKGGMNSPLHF
TGTGCCAGCAGTTACTCGAAAGGGGGGATGAATTCACCCCTCCACTTT
>TRBV6-1|.|.|TRBJ2-1
CATAAFYNEQFF
TGTGCCACCGCGGCTTTTTACAATGAGCAGTTCTTC
>TRBV6-4|.|TRBD2|TRBJ2-6
CASSPSGSGANVLTF
TGTGCCAGCAGCCCTAGCGGCTCTGGGGCCAACGTCCTGACTTTC
>TRBV10-3|.|TRBD1|TRBJ2-7
CAISDGTGSYEQYF
TGTGCCATCAGTGATGGGACAGGCTCCTACGAGCAGTACTTC
>TRBV4-1|medium-sized|.|TRBJ1-2
CASSQEPPGQFYYGYTF
TGCGCCAGCAGCCAAGAACCCCCCGGGCAGTTTTACTATGGCTACACCTTC
>TRBV30|.|.|TRBJ1-5
CAWSDGNQPQHF
TGTGCCTGGAGTGATGGCAATCAGCCCCAGCATTTT
>TRBV29-1|.|.|TRBJ1-2
CSAETQPKGYTF
TGCAGCGCCGAAACACAGCCAAAGGGCTACACCTTC
>TRBV6-6|.|.|TRBJ2-2
CASSYESGDTGELFF
TGTGCCAGCAGTTACGAGTCGGGCGACACCGGGGAGCTGTTTTTT
>TRBV14|once|.|TRBJ2-2
CASSQEWGINTGELFF
TGTGCCAGCAGCCAAGAGTGGGGAATAAACACCGGGGAGCTGTTTTTT
>TRBV19|.|TRBD1|TRBJ2-7
CASTPTGSNYEQYF
TGTGCCAGTACCCCGACAGGGTCTAACTACGAGCAGTACTTC
>TRBV28|.|.|TRBJ2-7
CASSPMGPTAYEQYF
TGTGCCAGCAGTCCAATGGGCCCGACGGCCTACGAGCAGTACTTC
>TRBV7-6|.|.|TRBJ1-1
CASSRPTGASILGTEAFF
TGTGCCAGCAGCCGACCGACAGGCGCCTCTATTTTGGGCACTGAAGCTTTCTTT